The present entry profiles one T cell receptor beta chain with its context. From germline, CDR1 is LGHDT and CDR2 YNNKEL (reference sequence). The CDR3 is made up of 15 amino acids. V lost 3 bases to trimming and J lost 8 bases; unmatched junction nucleotides: 10. These data belong to a study of blood T cell repertoires in COVID-19. This table comes from immunoSEQ multiplex PCR, and its TCRdb copy is limited to in-frame clones, with some not included. The sample shows about 200,000 clones, approximately 91% of them seen only once. The TCR sequence derives from a woman in her 40s who had recovered from COVID-19. Input material: peripheral blood. The chain is built from TRBV3-1 (or the pseudogene TRBV3-2) and TRBJ2-1; 7 bases line up with TRBD2. CDR3 protein: CASSHLSGREDEQFF. CDR3 DNA sequence: TGTGCCAGCAGCCACCTTAGTGGGAGGGAGGATGAGCAGTTCTTC.